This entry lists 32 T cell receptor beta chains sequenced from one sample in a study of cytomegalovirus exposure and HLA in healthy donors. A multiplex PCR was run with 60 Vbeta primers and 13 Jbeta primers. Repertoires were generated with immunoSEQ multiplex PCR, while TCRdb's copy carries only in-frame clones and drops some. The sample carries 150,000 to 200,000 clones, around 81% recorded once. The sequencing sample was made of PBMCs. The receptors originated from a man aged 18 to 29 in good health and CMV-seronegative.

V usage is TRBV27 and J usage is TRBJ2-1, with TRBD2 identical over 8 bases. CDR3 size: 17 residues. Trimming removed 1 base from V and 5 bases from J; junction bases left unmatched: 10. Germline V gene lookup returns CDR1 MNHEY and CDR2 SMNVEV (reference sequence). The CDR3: CASSLWAGTSLDNEQFF. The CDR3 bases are TGTGCCAGCAGTTTATGGGCCGGGACTAGTTTAGACAATGAGCAGTTCTTC.

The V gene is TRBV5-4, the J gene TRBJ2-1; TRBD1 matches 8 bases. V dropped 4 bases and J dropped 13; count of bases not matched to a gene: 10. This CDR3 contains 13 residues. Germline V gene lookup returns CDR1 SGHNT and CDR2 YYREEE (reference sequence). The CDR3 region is CASSQDRVETQFF. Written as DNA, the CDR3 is TGTGCCAGCAGCCAGGACAGGGTGGAGACTCAGTTCTTC.

The CDR3 sequence is CASGASFNSPLHF. The CDR3 DNA follows: TGTGCCTCCGGAGCCTCATTTAATTCACCCCTCCACTTT. The chain recombines TRBV30 with TRBJ1-6; D unclear. V was shortened by 7 bases and J by 6 bases, with 13 bases between the two germline ends. The germline CDR1 and CDR2 sequences are GTSNPN and SVGIG (reference sequence). The CDR3 extends over 13 amino acids.

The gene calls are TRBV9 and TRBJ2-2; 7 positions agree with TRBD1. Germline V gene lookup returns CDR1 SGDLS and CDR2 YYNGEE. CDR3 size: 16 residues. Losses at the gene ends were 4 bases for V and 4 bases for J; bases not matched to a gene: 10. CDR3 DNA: TGTGCCAGCAGCCCCCGAGAGGGACAGTCCACCGGGGAGCTGTTTTTT. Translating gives CASSPREGQSTGELFF.

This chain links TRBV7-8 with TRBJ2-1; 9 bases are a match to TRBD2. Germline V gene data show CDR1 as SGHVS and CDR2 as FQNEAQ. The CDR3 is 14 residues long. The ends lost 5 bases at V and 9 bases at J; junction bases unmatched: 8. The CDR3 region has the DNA TGTGCCAGCAGCGGTAGCGGGAGTTTTGGTGAGCAGTTCTTC. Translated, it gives CASSGSGSFGEQFF. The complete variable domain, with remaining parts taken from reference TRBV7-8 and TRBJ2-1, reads GAGVSQSPRYKVAKRGQDVALRCDPISGHVSLFWYQQALGQGPEFLTYFQNEAQLDKSGLPSDRFFAERPEGSVSTLKIQRTQQEDSAVYLCASSGSGSFGEQFFGPGTRLTVL.

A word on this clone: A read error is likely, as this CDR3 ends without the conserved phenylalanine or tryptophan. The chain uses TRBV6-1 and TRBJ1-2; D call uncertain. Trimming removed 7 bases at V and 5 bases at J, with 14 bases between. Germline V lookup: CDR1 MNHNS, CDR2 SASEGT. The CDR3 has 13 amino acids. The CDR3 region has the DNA TGTGCCAGCACAGCGGACCGGCGGTATGGCTACACCCTC. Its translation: CASTADRRYGYTL.

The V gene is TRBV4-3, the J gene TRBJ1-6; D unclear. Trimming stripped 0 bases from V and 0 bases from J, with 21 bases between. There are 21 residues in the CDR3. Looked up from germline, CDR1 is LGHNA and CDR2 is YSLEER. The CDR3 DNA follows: TGCGCCAGCAGCCAAGATTGGCTACCTGGGGAGGGTGACTCCTATAATTCACCCCTCCACTTT. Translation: CASSQDWLPGEGDSYNSPLHF.

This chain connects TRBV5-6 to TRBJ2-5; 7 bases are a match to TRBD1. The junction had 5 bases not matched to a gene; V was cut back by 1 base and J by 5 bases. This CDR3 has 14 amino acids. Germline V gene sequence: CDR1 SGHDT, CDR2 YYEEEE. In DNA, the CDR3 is TGTGCCAGCAGCTTGTCTGAGGGGGCCGAGACCCAGTACTTC. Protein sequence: CASSLSEGAETQYF.

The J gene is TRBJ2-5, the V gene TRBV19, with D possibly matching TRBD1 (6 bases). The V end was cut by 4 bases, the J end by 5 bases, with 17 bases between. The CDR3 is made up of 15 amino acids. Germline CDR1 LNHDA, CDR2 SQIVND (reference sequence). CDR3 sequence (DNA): TGTGCCAGTAGTAGAACCGGGACACTTCGGGAGACCCAGTACTTC. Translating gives CASSRTGTLRETQYF. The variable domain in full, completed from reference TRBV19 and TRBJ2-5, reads DGGITQSPKYLFRKEGQNVTLSCEQNLNHDAMYWYRQDPGQGLRLIYYSQIVNDFQKGDIAEGYSVSREKKESFPLTVTSAQKNPTAFYLCASSRTGTLRETQYFGPGTRLLVL.

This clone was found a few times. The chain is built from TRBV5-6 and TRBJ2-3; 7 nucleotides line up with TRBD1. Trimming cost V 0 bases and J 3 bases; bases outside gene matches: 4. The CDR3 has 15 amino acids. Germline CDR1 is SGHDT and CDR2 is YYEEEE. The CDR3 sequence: CASSLVSGGTDTQYF. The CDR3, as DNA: TGTGCCAGCAGCTTGGTCTCAGGGGGAACAGATACGCAGTATTTT. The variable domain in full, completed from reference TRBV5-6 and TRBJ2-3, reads DAGVTQSPTHLIKTRGQQVTLRCSPKSGHDTVSWYQQALGQGPQFIFQYYEEEERQRGNFPDRFSGHQFPNYSSELNVNALLLGDSALYLCASSLVSGGTDTQYFGPGTRLTVL.

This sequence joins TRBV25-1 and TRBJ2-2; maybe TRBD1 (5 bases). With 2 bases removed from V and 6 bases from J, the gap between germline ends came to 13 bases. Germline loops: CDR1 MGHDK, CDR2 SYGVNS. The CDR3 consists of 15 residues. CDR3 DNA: TGTGCCAGCAGTGAAACAGGTTCTTGGGCCGGGGAGCTGTTTTTT. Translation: CASSETGSWAGELFF.

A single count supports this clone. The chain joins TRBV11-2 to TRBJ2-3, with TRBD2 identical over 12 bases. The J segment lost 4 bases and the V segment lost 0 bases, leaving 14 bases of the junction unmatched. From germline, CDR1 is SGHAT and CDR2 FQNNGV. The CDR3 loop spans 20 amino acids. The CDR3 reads CASSLDLGPSGGALADTQYF. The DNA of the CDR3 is TGTGCCAGCAGCTTAGATCTGGGCCCTAGCGGGGGGGCGTTGGCAGATACGCAGTATTTT.

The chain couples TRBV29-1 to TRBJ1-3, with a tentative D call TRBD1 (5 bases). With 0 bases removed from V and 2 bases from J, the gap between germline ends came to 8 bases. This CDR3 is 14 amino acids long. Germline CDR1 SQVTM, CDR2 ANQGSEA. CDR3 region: CSVEDQQAGNTIYF. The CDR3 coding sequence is TGCAGCGTTGAAGATCAACAGGCTGGAAACACCATATATTTT. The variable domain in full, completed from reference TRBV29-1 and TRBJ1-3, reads SAVISQKPSRDICQRGTSLTIQCQVDSQVTMMFWYRQQPGQSLTLIATANQGSEATYESGFVIDKFPISRPNLTFSTLTVSNMSPEDSSIYLCSVEDQQAGNTIYFGEGSWLTVV.

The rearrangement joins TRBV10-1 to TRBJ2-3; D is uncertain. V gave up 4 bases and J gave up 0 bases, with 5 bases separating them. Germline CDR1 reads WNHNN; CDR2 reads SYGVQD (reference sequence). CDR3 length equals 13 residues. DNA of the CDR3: TGCGCCAGCAGTGTAACTAGCACAGATACGCAGTATTTT. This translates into CASSVTSTDTQYF.

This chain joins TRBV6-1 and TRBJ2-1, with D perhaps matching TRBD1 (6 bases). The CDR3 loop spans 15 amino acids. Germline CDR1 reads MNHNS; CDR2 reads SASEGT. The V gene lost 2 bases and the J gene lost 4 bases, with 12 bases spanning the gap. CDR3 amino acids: CASSESSGQYNEQFF. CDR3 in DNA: TGTGCCAGCAGTGAAAGTTCCGGACAGTACAATGAGCAGTTCTTC.

This CDR3 reads CASRNNNEQFF. The CDR3 DNA reads as TGTGCCAGCAGAAACAACAATGAGCAGTTCTTC. J is TRBJ2-1 and V is TRBV5-6; D gene uncertain. Germline V gene sequence: CDR1 SGHDT, CDR2 YYEEEE. The V and J ends lost 5 bases and 5 bases respectively, with 5 bases between them. The CDR3 sequence is 11 residues long.

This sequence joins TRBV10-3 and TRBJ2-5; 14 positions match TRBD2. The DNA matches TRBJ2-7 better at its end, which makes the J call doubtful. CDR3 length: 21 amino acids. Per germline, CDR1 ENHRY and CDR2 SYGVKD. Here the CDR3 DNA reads TGTGCCATCAGTGGCACAGGGTTGGGGACTAGCGGGAGTCCAACCTCCTACGAGCAGTACTTC. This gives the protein CAISGTGLGTSGSPTSYEQYF.

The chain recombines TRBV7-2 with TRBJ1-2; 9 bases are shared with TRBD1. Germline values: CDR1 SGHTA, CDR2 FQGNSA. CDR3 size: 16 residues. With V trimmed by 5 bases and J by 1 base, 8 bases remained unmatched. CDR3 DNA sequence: TGTGCCAGCAGCCCATCGACAGGGGGTGGTAACTATGGCTACACCTTC. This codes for CASSPSTGGGNYGYTF.

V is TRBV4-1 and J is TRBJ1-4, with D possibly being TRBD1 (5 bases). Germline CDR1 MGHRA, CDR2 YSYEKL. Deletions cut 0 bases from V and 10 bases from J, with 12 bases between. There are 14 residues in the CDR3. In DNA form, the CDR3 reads TGCGCCAGCAGCCAAGACAGGGTGGTTGGAAAACTGTTTTTT. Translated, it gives CASSQDRVVGKLFF.

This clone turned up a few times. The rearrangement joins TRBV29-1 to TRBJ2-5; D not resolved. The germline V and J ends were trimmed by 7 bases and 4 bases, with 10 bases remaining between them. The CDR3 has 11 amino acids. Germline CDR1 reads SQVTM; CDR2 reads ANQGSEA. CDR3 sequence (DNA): TGCAGCGCCGACCTAGGAGAGACCCAGTACTTC. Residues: CSADLGETQYF.

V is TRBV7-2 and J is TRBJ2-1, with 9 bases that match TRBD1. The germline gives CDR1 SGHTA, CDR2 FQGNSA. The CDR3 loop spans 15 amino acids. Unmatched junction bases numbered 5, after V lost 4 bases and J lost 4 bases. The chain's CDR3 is CASSSDRGSYNEQFF. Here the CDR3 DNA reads TGTGCCAGCAGCTCGGACAGGGGTTCTTACAATGAGCAGTTCTTC.

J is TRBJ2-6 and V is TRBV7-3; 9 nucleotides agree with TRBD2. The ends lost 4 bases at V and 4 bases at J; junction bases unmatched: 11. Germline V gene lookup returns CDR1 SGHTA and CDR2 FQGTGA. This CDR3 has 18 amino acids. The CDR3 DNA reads TGTGCCAGCAGCTCCCGACTAGCGGAGAGAAGAGGGGCCAACGTCCTGACTTTC. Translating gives CASSSRLAERRGANVLTF.

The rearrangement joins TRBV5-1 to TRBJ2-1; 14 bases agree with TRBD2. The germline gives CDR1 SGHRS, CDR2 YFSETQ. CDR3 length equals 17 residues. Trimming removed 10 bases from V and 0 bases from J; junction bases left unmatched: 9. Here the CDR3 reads CAGQTSGGVSSYNEQFF. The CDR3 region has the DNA TGCGCCGGCCAGACTAGCGGGGGGGTTAGCTCCTACAATGAGCAGTTCTTC.

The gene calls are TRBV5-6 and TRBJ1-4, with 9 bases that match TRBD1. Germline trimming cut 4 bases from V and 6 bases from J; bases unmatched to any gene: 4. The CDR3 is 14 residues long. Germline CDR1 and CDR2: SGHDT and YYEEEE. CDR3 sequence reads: CASSAGTGYEKLFF. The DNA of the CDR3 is TGTGCCAGCAGCGCCGGGACAGGGTATGAAAAACTGTTTTTT.

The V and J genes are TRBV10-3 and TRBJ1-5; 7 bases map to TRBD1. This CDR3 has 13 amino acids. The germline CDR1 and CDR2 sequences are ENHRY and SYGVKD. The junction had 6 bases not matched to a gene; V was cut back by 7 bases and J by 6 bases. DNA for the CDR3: TGTGCCATCATTCGGCAGGGGGGTCAGCCCCAGCATTTT. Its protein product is CAIIRQGGQPQHF.

The CDR3 nucleotides are TGTGCCAGCAGTTTATTTCTTCCCGGGCGGGTAGAGCCCCAGCATTTT. Translated: CASSLFLPGRVEPQHF. This sequence joins TRBV28 and TRBJ1-5; D is unresolved. Germline CDR1 MDHEN, CDR2 SYDVKM. This CDR3 region has 16 residues. V was cut by 1 base and J by 8 bases, with 18 bases left in between.

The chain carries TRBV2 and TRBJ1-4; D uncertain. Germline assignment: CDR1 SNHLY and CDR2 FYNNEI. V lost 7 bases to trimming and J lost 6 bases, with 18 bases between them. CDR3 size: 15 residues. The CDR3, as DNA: TGTGCCAGCAACGATCCCCAAACAGAAGATGAAAAACTGTTTTTT. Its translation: CASNDPQTEDEKLFF.

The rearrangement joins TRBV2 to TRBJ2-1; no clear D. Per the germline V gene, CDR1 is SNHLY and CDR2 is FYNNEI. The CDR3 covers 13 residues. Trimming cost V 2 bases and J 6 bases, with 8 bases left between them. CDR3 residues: CASSEWLRNEQFF. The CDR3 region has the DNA TGTGCCAGCAGTGAATGGCTCCGCAATGAGCAGTTCTTC.

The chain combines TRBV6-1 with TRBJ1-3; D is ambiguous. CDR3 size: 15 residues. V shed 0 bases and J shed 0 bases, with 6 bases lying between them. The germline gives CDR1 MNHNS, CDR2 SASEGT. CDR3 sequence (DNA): TGTGCCAGCAGTGAAGCAGACAACTCTGGAAACACCATATATTTT. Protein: CASSEADNSGNTIYF.

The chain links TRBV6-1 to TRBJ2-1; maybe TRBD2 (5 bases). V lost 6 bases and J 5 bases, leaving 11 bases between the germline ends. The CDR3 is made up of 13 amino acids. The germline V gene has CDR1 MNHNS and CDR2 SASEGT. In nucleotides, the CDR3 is TGTGCCAGCAGATTCGGACTGAACAATGAGCAGTTCTTC. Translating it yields CASRFGLNNEQFF.

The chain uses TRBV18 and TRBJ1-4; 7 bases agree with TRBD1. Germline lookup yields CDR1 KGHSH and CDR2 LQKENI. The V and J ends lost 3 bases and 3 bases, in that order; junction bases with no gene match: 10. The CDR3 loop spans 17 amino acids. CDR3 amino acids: CASSPDSTGRSNEKLFF. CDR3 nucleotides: TGTGCCAGCTCACCCGACTCGACAGGGAGGTCTAATGAAAAACTGTTTTTT.

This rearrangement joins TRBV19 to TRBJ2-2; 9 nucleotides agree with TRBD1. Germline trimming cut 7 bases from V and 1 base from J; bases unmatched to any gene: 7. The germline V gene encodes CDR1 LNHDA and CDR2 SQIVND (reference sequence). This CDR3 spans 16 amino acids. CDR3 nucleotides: TGTGCCAGTAACACCAGGGGACAGGGGAACACCGGGGAGCTGTTTTTT. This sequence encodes CASNTRGQGNTGELFF.